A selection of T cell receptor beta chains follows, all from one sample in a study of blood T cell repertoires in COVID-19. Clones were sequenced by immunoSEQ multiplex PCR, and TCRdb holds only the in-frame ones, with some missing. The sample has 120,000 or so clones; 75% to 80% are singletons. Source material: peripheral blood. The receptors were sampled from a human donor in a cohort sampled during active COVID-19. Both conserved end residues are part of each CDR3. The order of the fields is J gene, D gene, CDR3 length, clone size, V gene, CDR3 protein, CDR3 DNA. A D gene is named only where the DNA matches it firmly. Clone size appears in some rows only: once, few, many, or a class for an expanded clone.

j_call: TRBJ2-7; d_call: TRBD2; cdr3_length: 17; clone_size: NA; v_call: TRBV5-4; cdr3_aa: CASSLTSGGLSSYEQYF; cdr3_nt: TGTGCCAGCAGCCTAACTAGCGGGGGCCTTAGCTCCTACGAGCAGTACTTC
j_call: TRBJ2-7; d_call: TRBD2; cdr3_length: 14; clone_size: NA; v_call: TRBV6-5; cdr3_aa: CASSYVAGAYEQYF; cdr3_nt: TGTGCCAGCAGTTATGTAGCGGGAGCCTACGAGCAGTACTTC
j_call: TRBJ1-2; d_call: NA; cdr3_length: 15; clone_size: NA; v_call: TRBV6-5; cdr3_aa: CASSRNRDANYGYTF; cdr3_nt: TGTGCCAGCAGCAGGAACAGGGATGCTAACTATGGCTACACCTTC
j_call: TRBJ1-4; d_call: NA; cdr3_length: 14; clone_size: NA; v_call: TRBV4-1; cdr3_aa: CASSPTGIDEKLFF; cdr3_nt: TGCGCCAGCAGCCCGACAGGCATCGATGAAAAACTGTTTTTT
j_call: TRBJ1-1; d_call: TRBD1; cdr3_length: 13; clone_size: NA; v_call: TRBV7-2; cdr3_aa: CASSPGTGGAAFF; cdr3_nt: TGTGCCAGCAGCCCCGGGACAGGGGGGGCGGCTTTCTTT
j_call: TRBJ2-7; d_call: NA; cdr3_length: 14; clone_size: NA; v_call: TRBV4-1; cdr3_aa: CASSQGRVGDEQYF; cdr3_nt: TGCGCCAGCAGCCAAGGGAGGGTGGGGGACGAGCAGTACTTC
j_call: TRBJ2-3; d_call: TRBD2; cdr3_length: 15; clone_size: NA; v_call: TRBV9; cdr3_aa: CASSPTGAGGDTQYF; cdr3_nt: TGTGCCAGCAGCCCAACTGGAGCGGGAGGTGATACGCAGTATTTT
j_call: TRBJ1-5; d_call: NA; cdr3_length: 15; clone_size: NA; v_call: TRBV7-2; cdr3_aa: CASSLWRGGNQPQHF; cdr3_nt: TGTGCCAGCAGCTTATGGAGGGGAGGCAATCAGCCCCAGCATTTT
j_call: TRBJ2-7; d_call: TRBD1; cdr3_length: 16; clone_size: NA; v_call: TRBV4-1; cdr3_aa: CASSQEDGTGSYEQYF; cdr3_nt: TGCGCCAGCAGCCAAGAAGACGGGACAGGGTCCTACGAGCAGTACTTC
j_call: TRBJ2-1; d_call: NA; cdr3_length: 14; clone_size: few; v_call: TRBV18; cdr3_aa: CASSPTGTANEQFF; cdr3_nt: TGTGCCAGCTCTCCGACCGGGACTGCCAATGAGCAGTTCTTC
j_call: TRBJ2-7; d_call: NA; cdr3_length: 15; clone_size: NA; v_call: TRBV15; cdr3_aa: CATSRDSEGSYEQYF; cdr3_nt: TGTGCCACCAGCAGAGATTCAGAGGGAAGCTACGAGCAGTACTTC
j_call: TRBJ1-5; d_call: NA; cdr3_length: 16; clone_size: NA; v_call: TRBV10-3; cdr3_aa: CAISDPGTNLNQPQHF; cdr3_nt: TGTGCCATCAGTGATCCCGGAACTAACTTAAATCAGCCCCAGCATTTT
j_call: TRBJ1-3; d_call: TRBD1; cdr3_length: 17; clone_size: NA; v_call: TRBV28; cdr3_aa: CASRGQGQYRMGNTIYF; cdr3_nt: TGTGCCAGCAGGGGACAGGGGCAGTATAGGATGGGAAACACCATATATTTT
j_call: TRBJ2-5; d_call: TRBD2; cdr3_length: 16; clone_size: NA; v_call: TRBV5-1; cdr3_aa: CASSLVESSGQETQYF; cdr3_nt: TGCGCCAGCAGCTTGGTAGAGTCTAGCGGACAAGAGACCCAGTACTTC
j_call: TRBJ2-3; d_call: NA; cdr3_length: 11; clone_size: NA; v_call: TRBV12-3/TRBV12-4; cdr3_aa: CASSFRATQYF; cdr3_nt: TGTGCCAGCAGTTTCCGAGCTACGCAGTATTTT
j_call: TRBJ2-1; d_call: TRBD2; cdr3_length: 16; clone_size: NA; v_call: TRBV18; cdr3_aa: CASSPGTSGRWDEQFF; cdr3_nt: TGTGCCAGCTCACCAGGGACTAGCGGGAGGTGGGATGAGCAGTTCTTC
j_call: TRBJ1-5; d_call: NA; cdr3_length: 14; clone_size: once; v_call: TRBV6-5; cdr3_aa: CASSFSHSNQPQHF; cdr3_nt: TGTGCCAGCAGTTTTAGCCATAGCAATCAGCCCCAGCATTTT
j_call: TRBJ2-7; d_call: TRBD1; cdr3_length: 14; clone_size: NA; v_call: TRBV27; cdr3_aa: CASSSHRGIGEQYF; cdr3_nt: TGTGCCAGCAGCTCCCACAGGGGGATAGGGGAGCAGTACTTC
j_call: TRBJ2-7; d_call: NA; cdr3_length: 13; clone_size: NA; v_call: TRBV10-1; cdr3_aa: CASSESRAGEQYF; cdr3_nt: TGCGCCAGCAGTGAGTCGCGAGCGGGCGAGCAGTACTTC
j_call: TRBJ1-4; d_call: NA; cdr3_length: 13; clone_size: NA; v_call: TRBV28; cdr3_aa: CASSSTTNEKLFF; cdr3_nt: TGTGCCAGCAGTTCCACAACTAATGAAAAACTGTTTTTT
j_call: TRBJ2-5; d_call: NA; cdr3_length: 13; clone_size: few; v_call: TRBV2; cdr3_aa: CASTRGSGETQYF; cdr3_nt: TGTGCCAGCACCAGGGGTTCGGGGGAGACCCAGTACTTC
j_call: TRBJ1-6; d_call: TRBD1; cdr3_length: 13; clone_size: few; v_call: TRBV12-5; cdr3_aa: CASGLEQGSPLHF; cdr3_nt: TGTGCTAGTGGTTTAGAACAGGGGTCACCCCTCCACTTT
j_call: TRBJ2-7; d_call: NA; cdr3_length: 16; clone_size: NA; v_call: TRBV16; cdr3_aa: CASSQTSPGGNYEQYF; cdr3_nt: TGTGCCAGCAGCCAAACGTCCCCTGGCGGGAACTACGAGCAGTACTTC
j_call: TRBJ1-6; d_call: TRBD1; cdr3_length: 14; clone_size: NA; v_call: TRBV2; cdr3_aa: CASRFRDRGIPLHF; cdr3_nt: TGTGCCAGCAGATTCCGGGACAGGGGGATACCCCTCCACTTT
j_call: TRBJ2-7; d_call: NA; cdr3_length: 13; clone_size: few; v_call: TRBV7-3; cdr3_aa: CASSLGQYYEQYF; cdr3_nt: TGTGCCAGCAGCCTAGGACAGTACTACGAGCAGTACTTC
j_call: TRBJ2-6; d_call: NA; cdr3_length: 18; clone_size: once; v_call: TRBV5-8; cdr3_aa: CASSLVAGGFSGANVLTF; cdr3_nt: TGTGCCAGCAGCTTGGTGGCAGGGGGGTTCTCTGGGGCCAACGTCCTGACTTTC